The 32 T cell receptor beta chains presented below share a single source sample, sequenced in a study of blood T cells in healthy people across ages. Next came a second PCR, run for about 7 to 12 cycles, which used a sample-barcoded 5' primer along with a J-beta primer mix. From the 5' RACE reads, TCRdb called clonotypes with MiXCR, one entry per CDR3 protein. The table shows some 1.5 million distinct CDR3 sequences, with 28% occurring only once. Sequenced material: blood. The receptors were sampled from a woman in her twenties or thirties in good health.

This clonotype was seen more than once but under ten times. The J gene is TRBJ2-1, the V gene TRBV14; D remains unclear. Germline V gene lookup returns CDR1 SGHDN and CDR2 FVKESK. The V end was cut by 2 bases, the J end by 7 bases, with 21 bases between. This CDR3 region has 17 residues. The CDR3 spells CASSQKFVGLLRNEQFF. For the CDR3, the DNA is TGTGCCAGCAGCCAAAAGTTTGTGGGCCTCCTACGTAATGAGCAGTTCTTC.

This chain links TRBV4-1 with TRBJ1-5; TRBD1 might be the D (5 bases). Trimming removed 0 bases at V and 4 bases at J, with 13 bases between. The length of the CDR3 is 16 residues. CDR1 and CDR2 from the germline V gene are MGHRA and YSYEKL. This CDR3 is CASSQDPVGGNQPQHF. CDR3 nucleotides: TGCGCCAGCAGCCAAGATCCCGTTGGGGGGAATCAGCCCCAGCATTTT.

A few counts support this clonotype. J is TRBJ1-6 and V is TRBV6-5; 11 bases align to TRBD1. J lost 6 bases, V lost 2 bases, and 12 bases had no gene match. From germline, CDR1 is MNHEY and CDR2 SVGAGI. CDR3 length: 19 residues. The CDR3 coding sequence is TGTGCCAGCAGTTACGGGCGGACAGGGGGCAAAGGGCGTAATTCACCCCTCCACTTT. This gives the protein CASSYGRTGGKGRNSPLHF.

This chain joins TRBV20-1 and TRBJ2-3; D gene ambiguous. There are 14 residues in the CDR3. Germline V gene data show CDR1 as DFQATT and CDR2 as SNEGSKA (reference sequence). The CDR3 spells CRASTGPSTDTQYF. CDR3 DNA: TGCAGGGCCAGCACGGGCCCGAGCACAGATACGCAGTATTTT.

V is TRBV30 and J is TRBJ1-5, with D uncertain. The CDR3 runs 15 residues. Germline values: CDR1 GTSNPN, CDR2 SVGIG (reference sequence). Trimming took off 0 bases at V and 0 bases at J, with 9 bases between the two ends. The CDR3 DNA follows: TGTGCCTGGAGTGTTGGGTGGAATAGCAATCAGCCCCAGCATTTT. It encodes CAWSVGWNSNQPQHF. Combining the CDR3 with reference TRBV30 and TRBJ1-5 gives the whole variable domain SQTIHQWPATLVQPVGSPLSLECTVEGTSNPNLYWYRQAAGRGLQLLFYSVGIGQISSEVPQNLSASRPQDRQFILSSKKLLLSDSGFYLCAWSVGWNSNQPQHFGDGTRLSIL.

V gene TRBV5-5 combines with J gene TRBJ2-7; a possible D gene is TRBD1 (6 bases). V was trimmed by 0 bases and J by 3 bases, leaving 10 bases between them. The germline V gene encodes CDR1 SGHKS and CDR2 YYEKEE (reference sequence). There are 14 residues in the CDR3. The CDR3 region is CASSLVGTFYEQYF. The CDR3 DNA sequence: TGTGCCAGCAGCTTGGTTGGGACATTCTACGAGCAGTACTTC.

The genes are TRBV28 and TRBJ1-2, with 7 bases fitting TRBD1. The germline V gene encodes CDR1 MDHEN and CDR2 SYDVKM. The CDR3 extends over 15 amino acids. Trimming cost V 1 base and J 4 bases; bases outside gene matches: 6. Written as DNA, the CDR3 is TGTGCCAGCAGTTTATATAGGGGGCAGGCCTATGGCTACACCTTC. Translated, it gives CASSLYRGQAYGYTF.

This clonotype came up a few times. The rearrangement links TRBV7-2 to TRBJ1-6, with D possibly matching TRBD1 (5 bases). There are 12 residues in the CDR3. The germline V gene encodes CDR1 SGHTA and CDR2 FQGNSA. V dropped 8 bases and J dropped 15 bases, with 17 bases sitting between them. This CDR3 reads CASRRDGAVLHF. CDR3 DNA: TGTGCCAGCCGTAGGGACGGGGCGGTCCTCCACTTT. Full variable domain (remainder filled in from reference TRBV7-2 and TRBJ1-6): GAGVSQSPSNKVTEKGKDVELRCDPISGHTALYWYRQSLGQGLEFLIYFQGNSAPDKSGLPSDRFSAERTGGSVSTLTIQRTQQEDSAVYLCASRRDGAVLHFGNGTRLTVT.

V is TRBV14 and J is TRBJ1-4; a weak D match, TRBD1 (5 bases). In germline, CDR1 is SGHDN, CDR2 FVKESK. This CDR3 has 15 amino acids. V lost 4 bases and J 4 bases, leaving 13 bases between the germline ends. The CDR3 loop is CASSPRGIGNEKLFF. CDR3 nucleotide sequence: TGTGCCAGCAGCCCGAGGGGTATCGGTAATGAAAAACTGTTTTTT.

Details on this clonotype: A read error may be the cause here, since a much bigger clone is one base away. DNA for the CDR3: TGTGCCAGCAGTTACTCGCGGGGGTCGTACAATGAGCAGTACTTC. It translates to CASSYSRGSYNEQYF. The chain recombines TRBV6-5 with TRBJ2-7; 7 bases map to TRBD2. The CDR3 has 15 amino acids. V gave up 0 bases and J gave up 7 bases; unmatched junction bases: 9. In germline, CDR1 is MNHEY, CDR2 SVGAGI.

The chain is built from TRBV2 and TRBJ2-4; 8 bases align to TRBD1. The J call may be incorrect, as the DNA end agrees better with TRBJ2-7. CDR1 is SNHLY, CDR2 FYNNEI, per germline. CDR3 size: 16 residues. The chain's CDR3 is CASTQLDRDNSYEQYF. DNA of the CDR3: TGTGCCAGCACCCAATTGGACAGGGACAACTCCTACGAGCAGTACTTC.

This clonotype showed up just a few times. This sequence joins TRBV6-1 and TRBJ1-6, with D unresolved. This CDR3 contains 16 residues. V was trimmed by 5 bases and J by 7 bases, leaving 18 bases between them. Germline loops: CDR1 MNHNS, CDR2 SASEGT. The CDR3 reads CASSMNRVKGNSPLHF. The DNA for the CDR3 is TGTGCCAGCAGTATGAATAGGGTAAAAGGAAATTCACCCCTCCACTTT.

The rearrangement links TRBV12-5 to TRBJ1-1; 11 bases are shared with TRBD1. With V trimmed by 6 bases and J by 9 bases, 6 bases remained unmatched. The V gene's germline CDR1 is LGHNT and CDR2 FRNRAP. The CDR3 is made up of 13 amino acids. CDR3 bases: TGTGCTAGTGGCCGCGGGACAGGGGGGAAAGCTTTCTTT. This sequence encodes CASGRGTGGKAFF.

The chain is built from TRBV29-1 and TRBJ2-3, with unresolved D. The V and J ends lost 5 bases and 4 bases respectively, with 16 bases between them. Germline V gene sequence: CDR1 SQVTM, CDR2 ANQGSEA. The length of the CDR3 is 14 residues. The CDR3 DNA reads TGCAGCGTTTCCCGAGCCTCAGGCGCAGATACGCAGTATTTT. The encoded protein is CSVSRASGADTQYF.

This clonotype was seen a few times. The J gene is TRBJ1-5, the V gene TRBV29-1; D gene ambiguous. The CDR3 length is 13 residues. With 4 bases removed from V and 7 bases from J, the gap between germline ends came to 14 bases. CDR1 SQVTM and CDR2 ANQGSEA come from the germline V gene. In DNA, the CDR3 is TGCAGCGTTGGGGAGGCAGCAGGCCAGCCCCAGCATTTT. It encodes CSVGEAAGQPQHF.

J is TRBJ2-2 and V is TRBV4-3, with D tentatively TRBD2 (6 bases). The V end lost 1 base, the J end lost 4 bases, and 13 bases lay between the germline ends. The CDR3 contains 16 residues. Germline assignment: CDR1 LGHNA and CDR2 YSLEER. CDR3 amino acids: CASSQGGAGRTGELFF. CDR3 nucleotides: TGCGCCAGCAGCCAAGGGGGAGCGGGCCGCACCGGGGAGCTGTTTTTT.

CDR3 amino acids: CASRRGGTYNEQFF. CDR3 nucleotides: TGCGCCAGCAGAAGGGGTGGTACCTACAATGAGCAGTTCTTC. The gene calls are TRBV5-1 and TRBJ2-1; D perhaps matches TRBD1 (5 bases). Trimming pared 5 bases from V and 2 bases from J, leaving 11 bases between. CDR1 SGHRS and CDR2 YFSETQ come from the germline V gene. The CDR3 totals 14 residues.

This clonotype is a singleton in its sample. The V gene is TRBV30, the J gene TRBJ2-5; maybe TRBD1 (6 bases). Per germline, CDR1 GTSNPN and CDR2 SVGIG (reference sequence). The V gene lost 1 base and the J gene lost 7 bases, with 19 bases spanning the gap. The CDR3 covers 15 residues. The CDR3 sequence: CAWSDFGQRSGTQYF. For the CDR3, the DNA is TGTGCCTGGAGTGATTTTGGACAGCGCTCCGGGACCCAGTACTTC.

V is TRBV28 and J is TRBJ2-1; tentatively, D is TRBD2 (6 bases). Near its end, the DNA agrees better with TRBJ2-7, so the J call may be wrong. Germline V gene lookup returns CDR1 MDHEN and CDR2 SYDVKM. The CDR3 loop spans 13 amino acids. The CDR3 coding sequence is TGTGCCAGCAGTGGGGGGTCGGGTGACGAGCAGTACTTC. Its protein is CASSGGSGDEQYF.

This clonotype was detected a few times. This chain links TRBV11-1 with TRBJ2-7; TRBD2 agrees at 7 bases. Trimming at V came to 5 bases and at J to 0 bases, leaving 25 bases not matched to a gene. The CDR3 spans 21 residues. The germline V gene has CDR1 SGHAT and CDR2 FQDESV (reference sequence). CDR3 coding DNA: TGTGCCAGCAGCCGAAATAATTTGCCGGGGACTAAACCCCCGATCTCCTACGAGCAGTACTTC. It yields the protein CASSRNNLPGTKPPISYEQYF. Looking up the rest from reference TRBV11-1 and TRBJ2-7 gives the full variable domain: EAEVAQSPRYKITEKSQAVAFWCDPISGHATLYWYRQILGQGPELLVQFQDESVVDDSQLPKDRFSAERLKGVDSTLKIQPAELGDSAMYLCASSRNNLPGTKPPISYEQYFGPGTRLTVT.

This clonotype has a count of ten or more. The chain employs TRBV20-1 and TRBJ2-7, with D possibly TRBD1 on 5 matching bases. CDR3 length: 11 residues. Looked up from germline, CDR1 is DFQATT and CDR2 is SNEGSKA (reference sequence). V was pared by 5 bases and J by 4 bases, with 9 bases between. Here the CDR3 DNA reads TGCAGTGCTCCGACAGCTTACGAGCAGTACTTC. Translating gives CSAPTAYEQYF.

The gene calls are TRBV10-3 and TRBJ2-3; 7 bases match TRBD2. V gave up 8 bases and J gave up 4 bases; unmatched junction bases: 9. The CDR3 runs 14 residues. The germline V gene has CDR1 ENHRY and CDR2 SYGVKD. CDR3 amino acids: CAIGGDPGSDTQYF. The CDR3 DNA follows: TGTGCCATCGGGGGGGACCCGGGTTCAGATACGCAGTATTTT.

There are many counts of this clonotype. This chain links TRBV6-5 with TRBJ2-7; maybe TRBD1 (7 bases). The V end lost 8 bases, the J end lost 7 bases, and 15 bases lay between the germline ends. This CDR3 spans 12 amino acids. Germline CDR1 MNHEY, CDR2 SVGAGI. The CDR3 here is CASGWRGREQYF. The CDR3 bases are TGTGCCAGCGGTTGGAGGGGGCGGGAGCAGTACTTC.

The rearrangement joins TRBV20-1 to TRBJ2-1; D uncertain. This CDR3 spans 11 amino acids. Germline assignment: CDR1 DFQATT and CDR2 SNEGSKA (reference sequence). Trimming pared 6 bases from V and 10 bases from J, leaving 13 bases between. The CDR3 DNA reads TGCAGTGCGGATGGTCTAAAAGAGCAGTTCTTC. It codes for CSADGLKEQFF.

This clonotype has at least ten counts. V and J are TRBV24-1 and TRBJ1-2, with D hard to call. V lost 9 bases, J lost 2 bases, and 12 bases lay in between. The germline V gene has CDR1 KGHDR and CDR2 SFDVKD. The CDR3 has 13 amino acids. CDR3 in amino acids: CATVEGLNYGYTF. In nucleotides, the CDR3 is TGTGCCACCGTAGAGGGATTGAACTATGGCTACACCTTC.

This rearrangement joins TRBV4-2 to TRBJ2-7; D gene unclear. This CDR3 spans 15 amino acids. Trimming removed 0 bases at V and 6 bases at J, with 15 bases between. From germline, CDR1 is LGHNA and CDR2 YNFKEQ. The CDR3 DNA is TGTGCCAGCAGCCAAGAAAGGTCCTTGGTTCGCGAGCAGTACTTC. This codes for CASSQERSLVREQYF.

The V gene is TRBV10-3, the J gene TRBJ2-1; D may be TRBD2 (5 bases). Germline CDR1 and CDR2: ENHRY and SYGVKD. The CDR3 is made up of 15 amino acids. V lost 6 bases and J lost 5, with 17 bases in between. CDR3 region: CAISRPGGVHNEQFF. Written as DNA, the CDR3 is TGTGCCATCAGCCGGCCCGGAGGCGTGCACAATGAGCAGTTCTTC.

This clonotype was seen a few times. The chain is built from TRBV15 and TRBJ2-3, with 8 nucleotides matching TRBD1. The germline gives CDR1 LNHNV, CDR2 YYDKDF (reference sequence). The junction had 8 bases not matched to a gene; V was cut back by 3 bases and J by 3 bases. The CDR3 is made up of 16 amino acids. The CDR3 DNA reads TGTGCCACCAGCAGGCCGACAGGGGCACGTACAGATACGCAGTATTTT. Translating it yields CATSRPTGARTDTQYF.

The chain carries TRBV29-1 and TRBJ2-7, with D perhaps TRBD1 (5 bases). The length of the CDR3 is 14 residues. The germline V and J ends were trimmed by 1 base and 0 bases, with 10 bases remaining between them. Germline loops: CDR1 SQVTM, CDR2 ANQGSEA. The CDR3 DNA reads as TGCAGCGTTGAAGTGGCAAGGGGCTCCTACGAGCAGTACTTC. This codes for CSVEVARGSYEQYF.

To note about this clonotype: The junction does not match germline at one end; this may be a read error. This rearrangement joins TRBV27 to TRBJ2-7; perhaps TRBD2 as D (7 bases). Germline CDR1 reads MNHEY; CDR2 reads SMNVEV (reference sequence). The CDR3 is 16 residues long. The CDR3 loop is CTSSLEGGVSSYEQYF. The CDR3 coding sequence is TGTACCAGCAGTCTAGAGGGGGGGGTAAGCTCCTACGAGCAGTACTTC.

The chain joins TRBV7-2 to TRBJ2-1, with 8 nucleotides matching TRBD1. Germline CDR1 reads SGHTA; CDR2 reads FQGNSA. J gave up 6 bases and V 7 bases, and 11 bases lay outside the gene matches. The CDR3 contains 15 residues. CDR3 sequence reads: CASNKQGAVRNEQFF. CDR3 bases: TGTGCCAGCAACAAGCAGGGGGCGGTTCGCAATGAGCAGTTCTTC.

This clonotype has only a few counts. The chain is built from TRBV6-6 and TRBJ2-5; the match to TRBD1 covers 7 bases. Per germline, CDR1 MNHNY and CDR2 SVGAGI (reference sequence). The trim removed 6 bases at V and 6 bases at J, leaving 13 bases unmatched. There are 15 residues in the CDR3. The CDR3 DNA reads TGTGCCAGCAGAGGACAGACAGGGAAAATAAAGACCCAGTACTTC. This codes for CASRGQTGKIKTQYF.